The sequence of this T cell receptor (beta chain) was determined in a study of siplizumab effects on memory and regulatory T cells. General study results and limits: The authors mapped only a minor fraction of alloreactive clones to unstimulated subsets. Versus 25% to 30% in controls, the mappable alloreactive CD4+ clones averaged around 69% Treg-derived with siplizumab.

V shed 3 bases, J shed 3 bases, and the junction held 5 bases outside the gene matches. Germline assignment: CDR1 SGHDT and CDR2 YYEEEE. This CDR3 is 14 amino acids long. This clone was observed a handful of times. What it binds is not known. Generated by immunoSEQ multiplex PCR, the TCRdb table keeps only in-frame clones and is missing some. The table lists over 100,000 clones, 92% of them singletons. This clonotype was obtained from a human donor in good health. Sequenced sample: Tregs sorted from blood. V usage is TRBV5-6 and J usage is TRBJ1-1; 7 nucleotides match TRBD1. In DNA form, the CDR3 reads TGTGCCAGCAGCTGGAGAGACAGGGACACTGAAGCTTTCTTT. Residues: CASSWRDRDTEAFF.